This record covers a single T cell receptor beta chain. The antigen it recognizes is unknown. Base qualities are not at hand, and no much larger clone is one base apart. These data come from a study of OX40 agonist ivuxolimab in advanced cancers. Concerning the study at large: Ivuxolimab, which targeted the costimulatory receptor OX40 (CD134), was an agonistic, fully human IgG2 monoclonal antibody. Partial responses occurred in three dose-escalation patients: two with cutaneous melanoma and one with hepatocellular carcinoma. The paper reports the monotherapy dose-escalation portion (N = 52 patients) of the phase I ivuxolimab trial. Intravenous ivuxolimab was administered to patients every 2 weeks at six dose levels: 0.01, 0.1, 0.3, 1.5, 3 and 10 mg/kg. Prior anti-PD-1, anti-PD-L1 or anti-CTLA-4 therapy was permitted, and checkpoint inhibitors had been received by around 39% of dose-escalation patients. A male proportion of roughly 80% and a mean age of around 60 years, ranging from 23 to 79, were recorded for the dose-escalation cohort. The point of sequencing TCRbeta in the periphery was to test whether ivuxolimab changed TCR sequence diversity and drove clonal T-cell expansion. Among the roughly 50 dose-escalation patients, some 20 had hepatocellular carcinoma, roughly 15 melanoma, 9 renal cell carcinoma and 9 head and neck cancer.

Genomic DNA was extracted from sorted cells for sequencing of the TCRbeta CDR3 region. TCRbeta CDR3 regions were sequenced using the immunoSEQ Assay. TCRdb re-hosts the immuneACCESS table, in-frame sequences only. Its copies lack some clones; in the studies checked, an unresolved V gene accounts for under half of them, and the cause for the rest is not known. The sample table contains approximately 70,000 clones; only one count was recorded for roughly 90% of them. The top ten hold 0.44% of the sample. Results the study describes overall, beyond this receptor: After ivuxolimab, expanded clones were on average more numerous among CD8+ T cells than among CD4+ T cells. At doses of 0.1 to 3.0 mg/kg, clonal expansion of both CD4+ and CD8+ T cells in blood was seen between baseline and week 6. In the 0.1-3.0 mg/kg groups, partial responders were among the patients with the lowest normalized peripheral clonal expansion, particularly in CD8+ T cells. Which antigens the clonally expanded peripheral T cells were specific for was not determined. Low levels of normalized T-cell clonal expansion were also seen in some patients who did not respond.

Patients with a history of autoimmune disease or receiving systemic immunosuppression were excluded from the trial. Peripheral blood for TCR sequencing was collected from all dose cohorts at baseline, on cycle 4 day 1, and on cycle 7 day 1. Samples came from an open-label, multicenter, first-in-human phase I dose-escalation trial of ivuxolimab. Adults with locally advanced or metastatic melanoma, renal cell, hepatocellular, or head and neck squamous cell carcinoma were enrolled in the trial. Before TCR sequencing, CD4+ T cells and CD8+ T cells from peripheral blood were sorted into separate populations. The trim is 6 bases for V and 1 base for J, with a gap of 13 bases between the germline ends. The germline V gene specifies MNHEY as CDR1 and SVGAGI as CDR2. The CDR3 has 15 amino acids, counting the end cysteine and phenylalanine. The read is trimmed to its CDR3 DNA, 45 bases read in frame from base 1.

The sample here was CD4+ or CD8+ T cells sorted from blood, taken in a trial of the OX40 agonist ivuxolimab. The sequence was obtained from an adult with an advanced solid tumor such as melanoma, head and neck, liver or kidney cancer. Rearrangement joined TRBV6-5 to TRBJ2-1; TRBD2 is a possible D gene, resting on 6 matching bases. The CDR3 amino acid sequence is: CASRSSSASYNEQFF. The DNA sequence is as follows: TGTGCCAGCAGGTCCTCTAGCGCGTCCTACAATGAGCAGTTCTTC.